Sequencing of this T cell receptor (beta chain) was carried out in a study of beta chain features in type 1 diabetes. Study background: Sorted cells numbering 95 million to 110 million were examined across all samples.

Unmatched junction bases numbered 4, after V lost 4 bases and J lost 2 bases. The length of the CDR3 is 14 residues. Germline-derived CDR1 and CDR2 are GTSNPN and SVGIG (reference sequence). Every bit of the isolated RNA underwent reverse transcription, so sequencing read expressed TCRB transcripts. Around 3.5 million reads on average were seen across naive, central memory and regulatory T cell samples. Generated by immunoSEQ multiplex PCR, the TCRdb table keeps only in-frame clones and is missing some. In the table there are 300,000 to 450,000 clones, around 20% of which are singletons. The rearrangement joins TRBV30 to TRBJ2-2; 7 nucleotides match TRBD2. This sequence originates from a woman aged 18 to 35 in good health. The source material was naive CD4+ T cells from blood. The CDR3 is CAWKAGSNTGELFF. The CDR3 nucleotides are TGTGCCTGGAAAGCGGGGAGTAACACCGGGGAGCTGTTTTTT.